These T cell receptor beta chains were read from a single sample in a study of breast tumors, draining lymph nodes, adjacent tissues. Each CDR3 protein is one row after TCRdb ran MiXCR on the multiplex PCR reads. The profile shows approximately 210,000 distinct CDR3 sequences, nearly 35% of them singletons. What was sequenced was axillary lymph node tissue. Receptor source: a female donor with breast cancer. Some clones in this sample may be carry-over from other donors' samples. CDR3s include the opening cysteine and the closing phenylalanine or tryptophan. The D gene is left open where the match is weak. Clone size, where shown, is once, few, many, or a class for clones that have expanded.

abundance | j_gene | d_gene | v_gene | CDR3aa | CDR3nt
. | TRBJ2-2 | . | TRBV7-2 | CASSLMGPTNTGELFF | TGTGCCAGCAGCTTAATGGGGCCCACTAACACCGGGGAGCTGTTTTTT
many | TRBJ2-2 | TRBD2 | TRBV5-6 | CASSSGLAGLWTGELFF | TGTGCCAGCAGCTCGGGACTAGCGGGCCTCTGGACCGGGGAGCTGTTTTTT
. | TRBJ1-5 | TRBD1 | TRBV9 | CASSVGTGGIQPQHF | TGTGCCAGCAGCGTTGGGACAGGGGGCATTCAGCCCCAGCATTTT
. | TRBJ2-7 | . | TRBV29-1 | CSVGANEQYF | TGCAGCGTGGGGGCAAACGAGCAGTACTTC
few | TRBJ2-3 | TRBD2 | TRBV6-1 | CASAPGRTDTQYF | TGTGCCAGCGCGCCCGGGAGGACAGATACGCAGTATTTT
. | TRBJ2-3 | . | TRBV18 | CASSPPVIDTQYF | TGTGCCAGCTCACCACCGGTTATAGATACGCAGTATTTT
. | TRBJ2-3 | TRBD2 | TRBV30 | CAWSEGGRATDTQYF | TGTGCCTGGAGTGAAGGCGGGAGGGCCACGGATACGCAGTATTTT
many | TRBJ1-4 | TRBD1 | TRBV12-3/TRBV12-4 | CASSLGQVSLATNEKLFF | TGTGCCAGCAGTTTGGGACAGGTGTCCCTTGCAACTAATGAAAAACTGTTTTTT
few | TRBJ2-7 | . | TRBV6-5 | CASSPRDQSYEQYF | TGTGCCAGCAGTCCCCGGGACCAGTCCTACGAGCAGTACTTC
. | TRBJ2-5 | TRBD1 | TRBV6-6 | CASRLRDSRMQTQYF | TGTGCCAGCAGATTAAGGGACAGTCGAATGCAGACCCAGTACTTC
. | TRBJ2-3 | . | TRBV12-3/TRBV12-4 | CASSPAVFLRGGTQYF | TGTGCCAGCAGTCCGGCGGTCTTTCTCAGGGGAGGTACGCAGTATTTT
medium-sized | TRBJ2-7 | TRBD2 | TRBV20-1 | CSASQLAGAAEQYF | TGCAGTGCTAGTCAACTAGCGGGAGCGGCCGAGCAGTACTTC
many | TRBJ2-7 | . | TRBV5-1 | CASRDGQTNYEQYF | TGCGCCAGCAGAGACGGACAGACAAACTACGAGCAGTACTTC
. | TRBJ2-1 | . | TRBV7-6 | CASSLAQGSGYNEQFF | TGTGCCAGCAGCTTAGCACAGGGTAGCGGCTACAATGAGCAGTTCTTC
once | TRBJ1-2 | . | TRBV27 | CASSFSGEYGYTF | TGTGCCAGCAGTTTCTCAGGGGAGTATGGCTACACCTTC
many | TRBJ2-7 | TRBD1 | TRBV12-3/TRBV12-4 | CASSLGQGAHEQYF | TGTGCCAGCAGTTTAGGTCAGGGGGCCCATGAGCAGTACTTC
few | TRBJ1-1 | . | TRBV19 | CASSIVPGEAFF | TGTGCCAGTAGTATCGTCCCCGGTGAAGCTTTCTTT
many | TRBJ2-7 | . | TRBV2 | CASSELYEQYF | TGTGCCAGCAGTGAACTTTACGAGCAGTACTTC
. | TRBJ1-5 | . | TRBV6-2/TRBV6-3 | CASSADRHQPQHF | TGTGCCAGCAGTGCAGACAGGCATCAGCCCCAGCATTTT
many | TRBJ2-5 | . | TRBV20-1 | CSAGQGTIKQETQYF | TGCAGTGCTGGCCAGGGGACTATCAAACAAGAGACCCAGTACTTC
many | TRBJ2-7 | TRBD2 | TRBV20-1 | CSARTSVGEQYF | TGCAGTGCTAGAACTAGCGTGGGTGAGCAGTACTTC
once | TRBJ1-5 | . | TRBV10-2 | CASSLSARAYQPQHF | TGCGCCAGCAGTTTATCGGCCAGGGCTTATCAGCCCCAGCATTTT
. | TRBJ1-1 | . | TRBV19 | CASSRGARAGTEAFF | TGTGCCAGTAGTAGGGGCGCCAGGGCGGGAACTGAAGCTTTCTTT
many | TRBJ2-5 | TRBD1 | TRBV25-1 | CASSRQGASQETQYF | TGTGCCAGCAGTAGACAGGGAGCATCTCAAGAGACCCAGTACTTC
. | TRBJ1-2 | . | TRBV25-1 | CASSVIEGYGYTF | TGTGCCAGCAGCGTTATCGAGGGCTATGGCTACACCTTC
many | TRBJ2-5 | TRBD1 | TRBV7-2 | CASSRRTGGETQYF | TGTGCCAGCAGCCGCCGGACAGGGGGGGAGACCCAGTACTTC